One and the same sample provided the 15 T cell receptor beta chains below, sequenced in a study of cytomegalovirus exposure and HLA in healthy donors (TCRdb year 2017). Library generation was performed with the immunoSEQ multiplex PCR assay. For the multiplex PCR, a mixture combining 60 forward primers for TCR Vbeta segments and 13 reverse primers for TCR Jbeta segments was used. This immuneACCESS table, as held by TCRdb, lists in-frame sequences with V and J called but not all clones. Of the missing ones, under half trace to an unresolved V gene in checked studies; the others have no known cause. The sample table contains 50,000 to 65,000 clones; only one count was recorded for more than 70% of them. The biggest ten clones account for around 3.3% of the sample. The sample comprised PBMCs. Source of these receptors: a woman in her late teens or twenties in good health and CMV-seronegative.

The rearrangement uses TRBV5-1 and TRBJ1-1; 7 bases align to TRBD1. CDR3 length equals 17 residues. CDR1 is SGHRS, CDR2 YFSETQ, per germline. Germline trimming cut 5 bases from V and 3 bases from J; bases unmatched to any gene: 16. The CDR3 sequence is CASRLHRGQSGHTEAFF. In DNA, the CDR3 is TGCGCCAGCAGACTCCACAGGGGCCAATCGGGGCACACTGAAGCTTTCTTT.

The chain combines TRBV10-1 with TRBJ1-1, with a weak D call TRBD1 (5 bases). This CDR3 contains 14 residues. Germline V gene sequence: CDR1 WNHNN, CDR2 SYGVQD (reference sequence). Trimming left V 3 bases short and J 1 base short, with 9 bases between. The CDR3 coding sequence is TGCGCCAGCAGTGACGGGGGATCGAACACTGAAGCTTTCTTT. Its translation is CASSDGGSNTEAFF.

Points on this clone: The sample holds other DNA sequences that translate to the same CDR3. The chain recombines TRBV9 with TRBJ2-6; the D gene is possibly TRBD2 (7 bases). V lost 7 bases, J lost 1 base, and 18 bases lay in between. The CDR3 length is 17 residues. Germline values: CDR1 SGDLS, CDR2 YYNGEE. The CDR3 loop reads CASAGAGPSSGANVLTF. The DNA of the CDR3 is TGTGCCAGCGCGGGGGCCGGCCCTAGTTCTGGGGCCAACGTCCTGACTTTC.

This clone was detected only once. V usage is TRBV29-1 and J usage is TRBJ2-3; D possibly corresponds to TRBD1 (5 bases). Germline V gene data show CDR1 as SQVTM and CDR2 as ANQGSEA. This CDR3 comprises 14 residues. Trimming took off 0 bases at V and 3 bases at J, with 10 bases between the two ends. Here the CDR3 reads CSVEEDAGTDTQYF. For the CDR3, the DNA is TGCAGCGTTGAAGAAGATGCAGGGACAGATACGCAGTATTTT.

The gene calls are TRBV10-3 and TRBJ1-1; 9 positions agree with TRBD1. The CDR3 is made up of 15 amino acids. V was pared by 4 bases and J by 0 bases, with 3 bases of the junction left unmatched. Per germline, CDR1 ENHRY and CDR2 SYGVKD. CDR3 sequence (DNA): TGTGCCATCAGTGGGACAGGGGAACTGAACACTGAAGCTTTCTTT. Protein: CAISGTGELNTEAFF.

The rearrangement links TRBV10-2 to TRBJ2-7; 10 positions agree with TRBD2. V dropped 6 bases and J dropped 1; count of bases not matched to a gene: 6. CDR1 is WSHSY and CDR2 is SAAADI in the germline V gene. The CDR3 extends over 15 amino acids. The CDR3 region is CASSATSGPSYEQYF. The DNA of the CDR3 is TGCGCCAGCAGCGCGACTAGCGGGCCTTCCTACGAGCAGTACTTC.

The V gene is TRBV5-4, the J gene TRBJ2-5, with unresolved D. Germline-derived CDR1 and CDR2 are SGHNT and YYREEE (reference sequence). The CDR3 consists of 12 residues. Trimming left V 0 bases short and J 5 bases short, with 5 bases between. In DNA form, the CDR3 reads TGTGCCAGCAGCTTGGGGCTGGAGACCCAGTACTTC. This encodes CASSLGLETQYF.

This clone occurred a few times. V is TRBV18 and J is TRBJ1-1; the D gene is possibly TRBD1 (6 bases). The ends were cut back, 6 bases at V and 0 bases at J, with 8 bases in the middle. This CDR3 is 13 amino acids long. Germline CDR1 is KGHSH and CDR2 is LQKENI. The CDR3 nucleotides are TGTGCCAGCTCGGACAGCTTGAACACTGAAGCTTTCTTT. Protein product: CASSDSLNTEAFF. The full variable domain, with the rest looked up from reference TRBV18 and TRBJ1-1, is NAGVMQNPRHLVRRRGQEARLRCSPMKGHSHVYWYRQLPEEGLKFMVYLQKENIIDESGMPKERFSAEFPKEGPSILRIQQVVRGDSAAYFCASSDSLNTEAFFGQGTRLTVV.

This chain uses TRBV10-2 with TRBJ2-5; 7 bases line up with TRBD2. V was pared by 9 bases and J by 11 bases, with 12 bases of the junction left unmatched. CDR1 is WSHSY and CDR2 is SAAADI in the germline V gene. This CDR3 is built from 12 residues. CDR3 sequence reads: CASEQKGREQYF. DNA of the CDR3: TGCGCCAGTGAACAGAAGGGGCGGGAGCAGTACTTC.

This chain uses TRBV5-4 with TRBJ2-3; 8 nucleotides line up with TRBD2. Germline loops: CDR1 SGHNT, CDR2 YYREEE (reference sequence). With 4 bases clipped from V and 3 bases from J, the junction kept 10 bases outside the gene matches. CDR3 length: 16 amino acids. The chain's CDR3 is CASSPGRAGGTDTQYF. Written as DNA, the CDR3 is TGTGCCAGCAGCCCGGGCCGGGCGGGAGGAACAGATACGCAGTATTTT.

J is TRBJ2-5 and V is TRBV28, with 8 nucleotides matching TRBD1. With V trimmed by 4 bases and J by 5 bases, 6 bases remained unmatched. The CDR3 covers 14 residues. Germline V gives CDR1 MDHEN, CDR2 SYDVKM. The DNA of the CDR3 is TGTGCCAGCAGTTCCTCAGGGGGCGCGGAGACCCAGTACTTC. It encodes CASSSSGGAETQYF.

The chain employs TRBV10-1 and TRBJ2-2; possible D gene TRBD2, 6 bases. This CDR3 is built from 15 residues. The germline CDR1 and CDR2 sequences are WNHNN and SYGVQD (reference sequence). V lost 10 bases to trimming and J lost 3 bases, with 18 bases between them. CDR3 residues: CATNPGGADTGELFF. The CDR3 bases are TGCGCCACCAACCCCGGAGGGGCGGACACCGGGGAGCTGTTTTTT.

The CDR3 DNA sequence: TGTGCCAGCAGTCCCGGGGGATACAATCAGCCCCAGCATTTT. It codes for CASSPGGYNQPQHF. The rearrangement links TRBV27 to TRBJ1-5; maybe TRBD1 (5 bases). Germline V gene sequence: CDR1 MNHEY, CDR2 SMNVEV (reference sequence). This CDR3 is built from 14 residues. V was clipped by 5 bases and J by 3 bases, with 11 bases between them.

This clone has just one count. The chain links TRBV7-3 to TRBJ2-1; TRBD2 aligns across 9 bases. Germline loops: CDR1 SGHTA, CDR2 FQGTGA. The CDR3 extends over 17 amino acids. V shed 1 base, J shed 0 bases, and the junction held 4 bases outside the gene matches. Here the CDR3 reads CASSLNGLASSYNEQFF. In nucleotides, the CDR3 is TGTGCCAGCAGCTTAAATGGACTAGCGTCCTCCTACAATGAGCAGTTCTTC.

V gene TRBV28 combines with J gene TRBJ2-1, with D unclear. Germline CDR1 reads MDHEN; CDR2 reads SYDVKM. Trimming shortened V by 2 bases and J by 0 bases, and 2 bases separated the two germline ends. The CDR3 extends over 13 amino acids. The CDR3 reads CASSLRSYNEQFF. The CDR3 DNA reads TGTGCCAGCAGTTTACGCTCCTACAATGAGCAGTTCTTC.